This T cell receptor (beta chain) originates from a study of PD-1 and CTLA-4 blockade in melanoma (dated by TCRdb to about 2021). A note on the overall study: The study compared how PD-1 blockade and CTLA-4 blockade affected the melanoma-reactive CD8 T cell response in patients with melanoma.

This clone is classified as medium-sized (0.01 to 0.1%). The antigen this receptor binds is unknown. There are no base qualities to consult, and no much larger clone falls within one base. Inclusive of the bounding cysteine and phenylalanine, the CDR3 is 15 residues long. The only DNA kept is the CDR3, 45 bases in frame from the first base. V drops 5 bases and J drops 3 bases, leaving 16 bases in between. The CDR1 and CDR2 encoded by the germline V gene are MNHEY and SVGEGT. The library relied on the immunoSEQ multiplex PCR assay. What TCRdb holds here is the immuneACCESS table cut down to in-frame rearrangements. Part of the clones is not present; checked against another copy, under half of the missing clones reflect an unresolved V gene, and the others are unexplained. The table for this sample lists some 15,000 clones; around 70% of them were counted only once. Approximately 16% of the sample belongs to the ten largest clones.

The rearrangement joined TRBV6-2 or TRBV6-3 to TRBJ1-2; TRBD1 is perhaps the D gene, given 5 matching bases. This clonotype originated in a human donor with melanoma. Sample: CD8+ T cells from peripheral blood, taken before anti-PD-1 treatment. This receptor has the CDR3 CASSHGQGWDYGYTF. The DNA sequence is TGTGCCAGCAGTCACGGGCAGGGCTGGGACTATGGCTACACCTTC.